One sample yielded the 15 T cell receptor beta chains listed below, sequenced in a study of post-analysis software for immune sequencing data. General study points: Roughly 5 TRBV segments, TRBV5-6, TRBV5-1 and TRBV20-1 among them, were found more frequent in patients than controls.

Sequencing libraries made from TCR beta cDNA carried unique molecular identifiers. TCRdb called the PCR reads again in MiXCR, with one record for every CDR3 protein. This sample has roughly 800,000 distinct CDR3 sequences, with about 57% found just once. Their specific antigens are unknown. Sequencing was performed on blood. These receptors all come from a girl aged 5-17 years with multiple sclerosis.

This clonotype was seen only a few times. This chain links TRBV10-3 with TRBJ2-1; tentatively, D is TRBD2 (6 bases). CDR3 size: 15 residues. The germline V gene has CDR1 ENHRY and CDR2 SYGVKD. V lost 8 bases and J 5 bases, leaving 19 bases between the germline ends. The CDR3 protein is CAIGGSGTGDNEQFF. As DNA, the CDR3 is TGTGCCATCGGAGGATCCGGGACTGGAGACAATGAGCAGTTCTTC.

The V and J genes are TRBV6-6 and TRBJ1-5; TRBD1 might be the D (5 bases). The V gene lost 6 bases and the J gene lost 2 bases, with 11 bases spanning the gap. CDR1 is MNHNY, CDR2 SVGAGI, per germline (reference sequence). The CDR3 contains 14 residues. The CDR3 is CASSSTRGNQPQHF. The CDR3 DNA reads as TGTGCCAGCAGCTCAACCAGGGGCAATCAGCCCCAGCATTTT.

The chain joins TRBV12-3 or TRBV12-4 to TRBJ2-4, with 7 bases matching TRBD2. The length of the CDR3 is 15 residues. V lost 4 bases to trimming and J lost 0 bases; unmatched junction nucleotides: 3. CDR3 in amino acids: CASSSGGLAKNIQYF. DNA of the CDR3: TGTGCCAGCAGTTCGGGGGGACTAGCCAAAAACATTCAGTACTTC.

The CDR3 bases are TGTGCCATCAGTGAGCGTCCTCATAGTAACTATGGCTACACCTTC. Amino acids: CAISERPHSNYGYTF. The chain carries TRBV10-3 and TRBJ1-2; D is unresolved. Germline CDR1 is ENHRY and CDR2 is SYGVKD. Trimming pared 2 bases from V and 1 base from J, leaving 11 bases between. This CDR3 is 15 amino acids long.

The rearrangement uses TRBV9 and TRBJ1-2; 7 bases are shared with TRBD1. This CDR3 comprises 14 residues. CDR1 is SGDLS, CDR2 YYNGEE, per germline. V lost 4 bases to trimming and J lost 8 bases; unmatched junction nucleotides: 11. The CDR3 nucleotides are TGTGCCAGCAGCTCGGGACAGATTTTCGACGGCTACACCTTC. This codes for CASSSGQIFDGYTF. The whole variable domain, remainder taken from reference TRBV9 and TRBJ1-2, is DSGVTQTPKHLITATGQRVTLRCSPRSGDLSVYWYQQSLDQGLQFLIQYYNGEERAKGNILERFSAQQFPDLHSELNLSSLELGDSALYFCASSSGQIFDGYTFGSGTRLTVV.

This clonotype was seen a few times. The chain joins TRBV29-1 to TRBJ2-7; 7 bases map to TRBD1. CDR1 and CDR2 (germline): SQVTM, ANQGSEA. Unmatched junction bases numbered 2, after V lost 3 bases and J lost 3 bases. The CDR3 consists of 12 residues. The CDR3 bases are TGCAGCGTTGAGGGACAGTTCTACGAGCAGTACTTC. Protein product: CSVEGQFYEQYF.

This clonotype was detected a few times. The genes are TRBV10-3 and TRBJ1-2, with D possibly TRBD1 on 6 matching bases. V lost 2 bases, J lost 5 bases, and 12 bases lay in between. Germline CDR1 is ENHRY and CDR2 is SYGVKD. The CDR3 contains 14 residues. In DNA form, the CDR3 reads TGTGCCATCAGTGAGGGCGACACAGGGTATGGCTACACCTTC. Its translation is CAISEGDTGYGYTF.

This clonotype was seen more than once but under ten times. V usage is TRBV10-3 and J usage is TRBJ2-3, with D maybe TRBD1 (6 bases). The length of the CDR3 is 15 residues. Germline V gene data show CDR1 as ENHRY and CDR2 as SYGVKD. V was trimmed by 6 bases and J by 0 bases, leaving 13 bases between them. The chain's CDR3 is CAIRDSLLSTDTQYF. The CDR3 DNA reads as TGTGCCATCAGGGACAGCTTACTTAGCACAGATACGCAGTATTTT.

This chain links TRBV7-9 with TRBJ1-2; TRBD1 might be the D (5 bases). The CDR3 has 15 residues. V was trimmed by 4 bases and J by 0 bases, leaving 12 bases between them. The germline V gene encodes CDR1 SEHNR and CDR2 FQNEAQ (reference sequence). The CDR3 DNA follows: TGTGCCAGCAGCTACCGACAGACAGCTAACTATGGCTACACCTTC. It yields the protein CASSYRQTANYGYTF.

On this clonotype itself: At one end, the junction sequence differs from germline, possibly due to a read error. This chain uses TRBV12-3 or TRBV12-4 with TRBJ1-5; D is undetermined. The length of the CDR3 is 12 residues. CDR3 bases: TGTACCAGCAGTTTTCCAAATCAGCCCCAGCATTTT. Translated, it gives CTSSFPNQPQHF.

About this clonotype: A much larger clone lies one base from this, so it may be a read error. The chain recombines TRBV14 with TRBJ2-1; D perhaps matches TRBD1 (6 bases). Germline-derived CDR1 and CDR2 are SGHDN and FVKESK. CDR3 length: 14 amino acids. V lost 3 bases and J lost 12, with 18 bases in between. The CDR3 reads CASSQAMPGAGQFF. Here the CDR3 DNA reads TGTGCCAGCAGCCAGGCTATGCCAGGGGCTGGGCAGTTCTTC. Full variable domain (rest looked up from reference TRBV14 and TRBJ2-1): EAGVTQFPSHSVIEKGQTVTLRCDPISGHDNLYWYRRVMGKEIKFLLHFVKESKQDESGMPNNRFLAERTGGTYSTLKVQPAELEDSGVYFCASSQAMPGAGQFFGPGTRLTVL.

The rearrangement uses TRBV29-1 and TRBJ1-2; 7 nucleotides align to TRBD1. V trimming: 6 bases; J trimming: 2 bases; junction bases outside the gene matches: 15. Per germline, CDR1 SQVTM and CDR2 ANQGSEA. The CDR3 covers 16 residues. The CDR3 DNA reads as TGCAGCGTCCTTAGTGGAGCCCTAGGGGGCAACTATGGCTACACCTTC. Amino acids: CSVLSGALGGNYGYTF.

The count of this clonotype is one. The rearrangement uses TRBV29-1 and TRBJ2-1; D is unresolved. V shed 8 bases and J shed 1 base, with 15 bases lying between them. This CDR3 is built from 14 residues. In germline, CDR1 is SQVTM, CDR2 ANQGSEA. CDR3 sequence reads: CSSRVAESYNEQFF. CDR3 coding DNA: TGCAGCTCCCGGGTGGCAGAATCCTACAATGAGCAGTTCTTC.

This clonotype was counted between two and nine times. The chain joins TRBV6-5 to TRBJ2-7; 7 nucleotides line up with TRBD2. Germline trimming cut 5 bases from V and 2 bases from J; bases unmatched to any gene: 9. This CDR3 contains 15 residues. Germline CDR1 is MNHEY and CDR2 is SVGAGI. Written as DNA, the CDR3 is TGTGCCAGCAGTGAGACTAGCCTGGTCCCCTACGAGCAGTACTTC. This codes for CASSETSLVPYEQYF.

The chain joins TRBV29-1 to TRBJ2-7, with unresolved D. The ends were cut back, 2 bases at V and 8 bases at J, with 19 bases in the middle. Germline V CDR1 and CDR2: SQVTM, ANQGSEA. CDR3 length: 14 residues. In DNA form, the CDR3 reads TGCAGCGTTGAAATTGGTGGGTGGCGCAACAAGCAGTACTTC. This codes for CSVEIGGWRNKQYF.